This TCR beta chain was observed in a study of blood T cell repertoires in COVID-19. Overall study context: Acute and convalescent COVID-19 specimens originated in the United States, Italy and Spain.

The V gene end was trimmed by 4 bases and the J gene end by 3 bases; junction bases not matched to a gene: 9. Looked up from germline, CDR1 is SGHRS and CDR2 is YFSETQ. CDR3 length: 16 residues. TCRdb keeps only in-frame clones here, not all; method: immunoSEQ multiplex PCR. The table has roughly 100,000 clones, nearly 90% seen once; the top ten hold 3.1%. The sequence was obtained from a man aged 50-60 years in a cohort sampled during active COVID-19. The rearrangement links TRBV5-1 to TRBJ1-1, with TRBD1 matching over 10 bases. Sequencing input: peripheral blood. The CDR3 is CASSLGTGEGDTEAFF. CDR3 nucleotide sequence: TGCGCCAGCAGCCTCGGGACAGGGGAAGGGGACACTGAAGCTTTCTTT.